This TCR beta chain was recovered during a study of cytomegalovirus exposure and HLA in healthy donors. The CDR3 is made up of 14 amino acids. Germline V lookup: CDR1 MNHNS, CDR2 SASEGT. Trimming stripped 0 bases from V and 7 bases from J, with 10 bases between. The PCR had 60 Vbeta and 13 Jbeta primers. The table came from immunoSEQ multiplex PCR; TCRdb's copy has only in-frame clones and leaves some out. The sample lists some 150,000 clones, over 70% occurring once. Sequencing was performed on PBMCs. The receptor was derived from a young man in good health and CMV-seropositive. The chain has TRBV6-1 and TRBJ1-5; a weak D match, TRBD1 (6 bases). The CDR3 reads CASSEAQGRQPQHF. The CDR3, as DNA: TGTGCCAGCAGTGAAGCGCAGGGGCGCCAGCCCCAGCATTTT.